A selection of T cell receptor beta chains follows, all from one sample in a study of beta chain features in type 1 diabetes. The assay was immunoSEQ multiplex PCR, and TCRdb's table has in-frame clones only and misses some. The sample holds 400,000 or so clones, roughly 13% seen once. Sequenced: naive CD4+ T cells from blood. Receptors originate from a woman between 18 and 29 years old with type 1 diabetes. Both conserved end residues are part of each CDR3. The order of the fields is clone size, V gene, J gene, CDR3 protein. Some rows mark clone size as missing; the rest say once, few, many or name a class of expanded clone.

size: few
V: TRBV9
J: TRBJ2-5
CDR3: CASSGETGPQETQYF

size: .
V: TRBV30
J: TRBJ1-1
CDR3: CAWSRPDRNTEAFF

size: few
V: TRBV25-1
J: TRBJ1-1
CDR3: CASRGTGLAFF

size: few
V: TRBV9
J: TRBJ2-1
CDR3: CASSVVAGAYNEQFF

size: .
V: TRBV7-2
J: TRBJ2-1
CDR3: CASSPQTGSNEQFF

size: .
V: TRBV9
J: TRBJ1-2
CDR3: CASSPRGVTNYGYTF

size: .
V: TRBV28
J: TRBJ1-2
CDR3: CAATGGYGYTF

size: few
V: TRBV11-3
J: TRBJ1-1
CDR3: CASSLARVNTEAFF

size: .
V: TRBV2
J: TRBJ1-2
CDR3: CASSEQGLLYGYTF

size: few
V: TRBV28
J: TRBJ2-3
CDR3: CASSLIGASTDTQYF

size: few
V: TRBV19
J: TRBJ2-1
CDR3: CASSAAGANEQFF

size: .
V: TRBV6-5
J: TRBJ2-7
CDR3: CASTRGLSYEQYF

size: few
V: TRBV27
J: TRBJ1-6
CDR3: CASSLVSESSPLHF

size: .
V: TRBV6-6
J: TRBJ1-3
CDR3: CASSYPSAGSGNTIYF

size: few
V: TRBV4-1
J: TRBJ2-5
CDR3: CASTGGWTRETQYF

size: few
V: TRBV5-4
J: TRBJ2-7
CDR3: CASSPTGIPPTQQYF

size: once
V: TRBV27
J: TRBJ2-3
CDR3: CASSTGGRWWDTQYF

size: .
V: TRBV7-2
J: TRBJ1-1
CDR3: CASSRAVLTIRTEAFF

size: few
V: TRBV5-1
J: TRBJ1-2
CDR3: CASSLGQYGYTF

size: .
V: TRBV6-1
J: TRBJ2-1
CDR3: CASSDSGRALNEQFF

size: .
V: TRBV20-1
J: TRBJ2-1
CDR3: CSASAPDEQFF

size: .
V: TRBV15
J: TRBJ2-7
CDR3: CATSRDGGTGMSYEQYF

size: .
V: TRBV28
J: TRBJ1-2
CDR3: CAARSGINYGYTF

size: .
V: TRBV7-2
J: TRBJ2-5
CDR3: CASSLAERGGRETQYF

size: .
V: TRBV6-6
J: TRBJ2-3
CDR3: CASRSPSGIADTQYF

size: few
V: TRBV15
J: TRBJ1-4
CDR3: CATSRGVSAGLNEKLFF

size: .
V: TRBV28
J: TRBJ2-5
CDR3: CASSLSGQGAYQETQYF

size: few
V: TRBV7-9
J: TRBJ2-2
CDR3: CASTGGSGELFF

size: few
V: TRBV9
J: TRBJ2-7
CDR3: CASSPERSSGVDEQYF

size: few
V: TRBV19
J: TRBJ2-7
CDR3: CASTPGQGAYEQYF

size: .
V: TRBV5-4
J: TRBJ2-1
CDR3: CASSLDSSYNEQFF

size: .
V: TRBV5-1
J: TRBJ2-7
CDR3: CASSLEAGVPSYEQYF

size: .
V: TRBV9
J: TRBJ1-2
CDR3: CASSVASGGANYGYTF

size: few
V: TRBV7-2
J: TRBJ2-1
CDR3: CASSPPSGNVEQFF

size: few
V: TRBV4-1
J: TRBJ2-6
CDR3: CASSQFYPSGANVLTF

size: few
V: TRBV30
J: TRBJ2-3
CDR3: CAWSGGLVGTDTQYF

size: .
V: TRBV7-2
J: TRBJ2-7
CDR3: CASSLGTSSYEQYF

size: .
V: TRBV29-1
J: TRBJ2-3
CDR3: CSGREWLGTDTQYF

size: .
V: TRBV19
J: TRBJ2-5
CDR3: CASSTRTGTETQYF

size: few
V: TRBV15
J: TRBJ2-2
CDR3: CATSRVGQATGELFF